The 30 T cell receptor beta chains reported below all come from one sample, sequenced in a study of cytomegalovirus exposure and HLA in healthy donors. The study ran its PCR with 60 Vbeta and 13 Jbeta primers. Sequencing used immunoSEQ multiplex PCR; TCRdb keeps in-frame clones, though not all of them. The table records about 150,000 clones, roughly 72% of them present only once. The source material was PBMCs. The receptors shown here come from a man aged 40-50 years in good health and CMV-seronegative.

The chain has TRBV5-1 and TRBJ2-2, with TRBD1 as a possible D gene (6 bases). Germline-derived CDR1 and CDR2 are SGHRS and YFSETQ. This CDR3 is built from 18 residues. Trimming pared 4 bases from V and 0 bases from J, leaving 19 bases between. The CDR3 protein is CASSRLQGSPTNTGELFF. The CDR3 bases are TGCGCCAGCAGCCGACTGCAGGGGAGCCCAACGAACACCGGGGAGCTGTTTTTT.

This chain joins TRBV5-5 and TRBJ2-7; 11 bases match TRBD2. The CDR3 has 16 amino acids. Unmatched junction bases numbered 5, after V lost 0 bases and J lost 3 bases. Germline CDR1 and CDR2: SGHKS and YYEKEE (reference sequence). The CDR3 loop reads CASSLGPSGRSYEQYF. The CDR3 nucleotides are TGTGCCAGCAGCTTGGGTCCTAGCGGGAGGAGCTACGAGCAGTACTTC.

The V and J genes are TRBV7-8 and TRBJ2-4; 13 bases map to TRBD2. The V segment lost 7 bases and the J segment 9 bases; nucleotides outside the gene matches: 18. This CDR3 comprises 18 residues. From germline, CDR1 is SGHVS and CDR2 FQNEAQ. The CDR3 DNA reads TGTGCCAGCACCCCAAAGCGGACTAGCGGGAGTTCCGGCGGCATTCAGTACTTC. It translates to CASTPKRTSGSSGGIQYF.

In its sample, this clone was seen once. The genes are TRBV6-1 and TRBJ1-5, with 7 nucleotides matching TRBD1. The CDR3 sequence is 15 residues long. Looked up from germline, CDR1 is MNHNS and CDR2 is SASEGT. The junction had 9 bases not matched to a gene; V was cut back by 6 bases and J by 4 bases. CDR3: CASSPGTDPNQPQHF. The DNA for the CDR3 is TGTGCCAGCAGCCCCGGGACAGACCCTAATCAGCCCCAGCATTTT.

This clone was seen only once. J is TRBJ1-1 and V is TRBV2; D possibly corresponds to TRBD1 (6 bases). Germline CDR1 and CDR2: SNHLY and FYNNEI. This CDR3 has 14 amino acids. V dropped 4 bases and J dropped 4 bases, with 13 bases sitting between them. CDR3 sequence: CASSAWEGGTEAFF. The DNA of the CDR3 is TGTGCCAGCAGTGCTTGGGAGGGGGGCACTGAAGCTTTCTTT.

The gene calls are TRBV11-2 and TRBJ2-2; TRBD1 matches 8 bases. V gave up 6 bases and J gave up 0 bases; unmatched junction bases: 9. The CDR3 extends over 17 amino acids. CDR1 and CDR2 from the germline V gene are SGHAT and FQNNGV. In DNA form, the CDR3 reads TGTGCCAGCAGACCAGGGGGCTGGGAAACGAACACCGGGGAGCTGTTTTTT. Amino acids: CASRPGGWETNTGELFF.

The V gene is TRBV5-5, the J gene TRBJ2-2; 8 bases line up with TRBD1. With 5 bases clipped from V and 4 bases from J, the junction kept 7 bases outside the gene matches. CDR3 length: 15 amino acids. Germline V CDR1 and CDR2: SGHKS, YYEKEE (reference sequence). CDR3 protein: CASSWTGPSTGELFF. The CDR3 DNA follows: TGTGCCAGCAGTTGGACAGGGCCGAGCACCGGGGAGCTGTTTTTT.

A word on this clone: This sample includes further DNA sequences coding for the same CDR3. The genes are TRBV7-3 and TRBJ1-1, with D unclear. Trimming left V 2 bases short and J 3 bases short, with 7 bases between. Germline V gene sequence: CDR1 SGHTA, CDR2 FQGTGA. This CDR3 comprises 13 residues. CDR3 sequence reads: CASSLDTYTEAFF. CDR3 nucleotide sequence: TGTGCCAGCAGCTTAGACACCTACACTGAAGCTTTCTTT.

In its sample, this clone was seen a few times. This chain joins TRBV7-7 and TRBJ2-5, with 16 bases matching TRBD2. The CDR3 runs to 17 residues. Trimming removed 4 bases from V and 4 bases from J; junction bases left unmatched: 6. Germline assignment: CDR1 SSHAT and CDR2 FNYEAQ (reference sequence). CDR3 DNA sequence: TGTGCCAGCAGCTCGGGACTAGCGGGGGGGCCTGGAGAGACCCAGTACTTC. Translating gives CASSSGLAGGPGETQYF.

V is TRBV5-4 and J is TRBJ2-5; 7 bases line up with TRBD1. The CDR3 extends over 15 amino acids. Germline CDR1 and CDR2: SGHNT and YYREEE (reference sequence). Losses at the gene ends were 5 bases for V and 3 bases for J; bases not matched to a gene: 10. CDR3 in amino acids: CASSWSGTAKETQYF. CDR3 DNA: TGTGCCAGCAGTTGGTCCGGGACAGCGAAAGAGACCCAGTACTTC.

V is TRBV19 and J is TRBJ2-1, with 8 nucleotides matching TRBD2. Germline CDR1 LNHDA, CDR2 SQIVND (reference sequence). The CDR3 runs 16 residues. V was pared by 4 bases and J by 0 bases, with 5 bases of the junction left unmatched. CDR3 loop: CASSSPGGSSYNEQFF. Here the CDR3 DNA reads TGTGCCAGTAGTAGCCCGGGGGGGAGCTCCTACAATGAGCAGTTCTTC.

The V and J genes are TRBV30 and TRBJ2-3; D is ambiguous. There are 15 residues in the CDR3. Germline CDR1 GTSNPN, CDR2 SVGIG (reference sequence). Trimming removed 0 bases at V and 1 base at J, with 11 bases between. The CDR3 DNA follows: TGTGCCTGGAGTGTTTGGGCAAGTGGCACAGATACGCAGTATTTT. Translation: CAWSVWASGTDTQYF.

The chain recombines TRBV5-1 with TRBJ1-6; 8 bases align to TRBD1. The V gene's germline CDR1 is SGHRS and CDR2 YFSETQ. The CDR3 length is 18 residues. The V gene end was trimmed by 4 bases and the J gene end by 8 bases; junction bases not matched to a gene: 17. Here the CDR3 reads CASSAGTGYPGLDSPLHF. Here the CDR3 DNA reads TGCGCCAGCAGCGCCGGGACAGGCTATCCAGGATTAGATTCACCCCTCCACTTT.

This clone was seen only a few times. V is TRBV14 and J is TRBJ2-7; no clear D gene. Trimming took 4 bases from V and 2 from J, leaving 9 bases between them. This CDR3 is 13 amino acids long. CDR1 and CDR2 from the germline V gene are SGHDN and FVKESK. The CDR3 sequence: CASSRVIPYEQYF. CDR3 DNA: TGTGCCAGCAGCCGCGTCATTCCCTACGAGCAGTACTTC.

This clone was seen once. The rearrangement links TRBV5-8 to TRBJ2-7; a possible D gene is TRBD2 (5 bases). Trimming removed 3 bases at V and 7 bases at J, with 17 bases between. CDR3 length equals 14 residues. The germline CDR1 and CDR2 sequences are SGHTS and YDEGEE. CDR3 nucleotides: TGTGCCAGCAGCTCCCCCGAGGGCATGAGGGAGCAGTACTTC. This sequence encodes CASSSPEGMREQYF.

CDR3: CASSYGLAGQETQYF. The CDR3 DNA is TGTGCCAGCAGTTACGGACTAGCGGGTCAAGAGACCCAGTACTTC. The chain is built from TRBV6-6 and TRBJ2-5, with 11 nucleotides matching TRBD2. V dropped 2 bases and J dropped 2; count of bases not matched to a gene: 1. The germline gives CDR1 MNHNY, CDR2 SVGAGI (reference sequence). The CDR3 has 15 amino acids.

This clone was picked up a small number of times. The chain recombines TRBV6-1 with TRBJ2-7; weak D call: TRBD1 (5 bases). Looked up from germline, CDR1 is MNHNS and CDR2 is SASEGT. V was shortened by 11 bases and J by 6 bases, with 23 bases between the two germline ends. CDR3 length: 14 amino acids. CDR3 DNA: TGTGCCGCAGCAGTCAGACAAGGGGTGGGCGAGCAGTACTTC. Residues: CAAAVRQGVGEQYF.

The chain couples TRBV4-2 to TRBJ2-7; 12 bases are a match to TRBD2. The junction had 8 bases not matched to a gene; V was cut back by 4 bases and J by 1 base. The CDR3 is 17 amino acids. The germline V gene has CDR1 LGHNA and CDR2 YNFKEQ. Written as DNA, the CDR3 is TGTGCCAGCAGCCGAAGTCCTAGCGGGGGGGATTCCTACGAGCAGTACTTC. Its translation is CASSRSPSGGDSYEQYF.

This clone was picked up one time. The V and J genes are TRBV7-9 and TRBJ1-4, with TRBD1 matching over 8 bases. The CDR3 is made up of 14 amino acids. Germline V lookup: CDR1 SEHNR, CDR2 FQNEAQ (reference sequence). The junction had 3 bases not matched to a gene; V was cut back by 3 bases and J by 6 bases. The CDR3 loop is CASSFGTGYEKLFF. The DNA for the CDR3 is TGTGCCAGCAGCTTCGGGACAGGATATGAAAAACTGTTTTTT.

This clone was detected a few times. V is TRBV11-2 and J is TRBJ2-1, with D perhaps TRBD2 (6 bases). The germline V gene encodes CDR1 SGHAT and CDR2 FQNNGV. V lost 0 bases, J lost 2 bases, and 11 bases lay in between. This CDR3 comprises 16 residues. The CDR3 loop is CASSLEAGSAYNEQFF. The CDR3 DNA is TGTGCCAGCAGCTTAGAGGCGGGATCTGCCTACAATGAGCAGTTCTTC.

The chain combines TRBV28 with TRBJ1-4, with TRBD1 matching over 7 bases. Germline CDR1 and CDR2: MDHEN and SYDVKM. V lost 2 bases, J lost 3 bases, and 6 bases stayed unmatched. This CDR3 spans 16 amino acids. CDR3 region: CASSLSVDRANEKLFF. CDR3 in DNA: TGTGCCAGCAGTTTAAGCGTTGACAGGGCTAATGAAAAACTGTTTTTT.

In its sample, this clone was seen once. The J gene is TRBJ2-3, the V gene TRBV15; D perhaps matches TRBD1 (5 bases). The CDR3 sequence is 14 residues long. The V gene's germline CDR1 is LNHNV and CDR2 YYDKDF (reference sequence). V lost 1 base and J 1 base, leaving 6 bases between the germline ends. For the CDR3, the DNA is TGTGCCACCAGCAGAGGCAGGGGCACAGATACGCAGTATTTT. Amino acids: CATSRGRGTDTQYF.

The V call is TRBV6-1, the J call TRBJ2-2, with TRBD1 matching 7 bases. The CDR3 is 14 residues long. The junction had 3 bases not matched to a gene; V was cut back by 5 bases and J by 3 bases. Germline CDR1 is MNHNS and CDR2 is SASEGT. CDR3 in amino acids: CASSRQGDTGELFF. Written as DNA, the CDR3 is TGTGCCAGCAGTCGACAGGGCGACACCGGGGAGCTGTTTTTT.

The chain uses TRBV10-3 and TRBJ1-3; D possibly corresponds to TRBD1 (5 bases). Trimming took 2 bases from V and 4 from J, leaving 12 bases between them. The CDR3 extends over 15 amino acids. The germline V gene has CDR1 ENHRY and CDR2 SYGVKD. CDR3 amino acids: CAISEEDGGGNTIYF. The CDR3 coding sequence is TGTGCCATCAGTGAGGAGGACGGGGGAGGAAACACCATATATTTT.

The chain links TRBV19 to TRBJ2-1, with TRBD1 identical over 11 bases. The CDR3 consists of 17 residues. Germline V CDR1 and CDR2: LNHDA, SQIVND (reference sequence). J lost 0 bases, V lost 4 bases, and 5 bases had no gene match. DNA for the CDR3: TGTGCCAGTAGTAGGACAGGGGGCTCGAGCTCCTACAATGAGCAGTTCTTC. This sequence encodes CASSRTGGSSSYNEQFF. The full variable domain, with the rest looked up from reference TRBV19 and TRBJ2-1, is DGGITQSPKYLFRKEGQNVTLSCEQNLNHDAMYWYRQDPGQGLRLIYYSQIVNDFQKGDIAEGYSVSREKKESFPLTVTSAQKNPTAFYLCASSRTGGSSSYNEQFFGPGTRLTVL.

The chain has TRBV6-5 and TRBJ2-1; 9 bases fit TRBD2. V lost 2 bases to trimming and J lost 7 bases; unmatched junction nucleotides: 6. This CDR3 contains 15 residues. Per germline, CDR1 MNHEY and CDR2 SVGAGI. The CDR3 sequence: CASSYDPSGNNEQFF. In DNA form, the CDR3 reads TGTGCCAGCAGTTACGATCCTAGCGGGAATAATGAGCAGTTCTTC.

The rearrangement joins TRBV4-1 to TRBJ2-2; perhaps TRBD2 as D (5 bases). Trimming left V 0 bases short and J 6 bases short, with 11 bases between. Germline CDR1 is MGHRA and CDR2 is YSYEKL. The CDR3 contains 15 residues. CDR3 sequence reads: CASSQDRGISGELFF. The DNA of the CDR3 is TGCGCCAGCAGCCAAGATCGGGGAATCTCCGGGGAGCTGTTTTTT.

The J gene is TRBJ2-2, the V gene TRBV19; 10 positions match TRBD1. After removal of 9 bases from V and 9 bases from J, the junction contained 16 bases not matched to a gene. The CDR3 covers 16 residues. Germline V gives CDR1 LNHDA, CDR2 SQIVND (reference sequence). The CDR3 is CASLRGDRGGHRELFF. DNA of the CDR3: TGTGCCAGCCTGAGGGGGGACAGGGGAGGACATAGGGAGCTGTTTTTT.

The CDR3 protein is CASSLVWPGGFGANVLTF. CDR3 nucleotide sequence: TGTGCCAGCAGCTTAGTATGGCCAGGGGGATTTGGGGCCAACGTCCTGACTTTC. The chain joins TRBV11-2 to TRBJ2-6, with 7 nucleotides matching TRBD1. J lost 3 bases, V lost 1 base, and 9 bases had no gene match. This CDR3 region has 18 residues. The germline CDR1 and CDR2 sequences are SGHAT and FQNNGV.

The CDR3 DNA reads as TGTGCCAGTGTGAAGCCTAACGGGGCCCAGCATTTT. Translation: CASVKPNGAQHF. The J gene is TRBJ1-5, the V gene TRBV19; no clear D. The V gene's germline CDR1 is LNHDA and CDR2 SQIVND (reference sequence). V was clipped by 8 bases and J by 11 bases, with 16 bases between them. The CDR3 sequence is 12 residues long.